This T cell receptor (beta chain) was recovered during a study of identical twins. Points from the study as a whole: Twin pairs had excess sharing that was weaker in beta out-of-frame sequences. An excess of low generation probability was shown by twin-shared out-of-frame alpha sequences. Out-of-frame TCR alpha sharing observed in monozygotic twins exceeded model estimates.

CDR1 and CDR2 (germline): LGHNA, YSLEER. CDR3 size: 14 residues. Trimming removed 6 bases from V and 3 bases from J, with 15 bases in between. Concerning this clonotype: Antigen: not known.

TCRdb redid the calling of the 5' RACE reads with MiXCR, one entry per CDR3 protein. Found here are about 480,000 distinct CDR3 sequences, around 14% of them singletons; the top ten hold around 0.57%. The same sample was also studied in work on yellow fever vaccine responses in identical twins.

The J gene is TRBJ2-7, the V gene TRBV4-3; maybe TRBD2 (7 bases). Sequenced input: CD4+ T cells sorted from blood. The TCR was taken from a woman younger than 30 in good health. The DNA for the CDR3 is TGCGCCAGCAGGAAAGGGGGGGTGGGCTACGAGCAGTACTTC. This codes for CASRKGGVGYEQYF.